Listed below are T cell receptor beta chains from one sample, sequenced in a study of graft-versus-host responses after intestinal transplantation. Repertoires were generated with immunoSEQ multiplex PCR, while TCRdb's copy carries only in-frame clones and drops some. The sample holds 20,000 to 25,000 clones, about 48% seen once. Sequences were derived from alloreactive CD8+ T cells from a mixed lymphocyte reaction culture, sampled before transplantation. The origin of the receptors is a human patient who was an organ donor for intestinal transplantation. Each CDR3 is given with its conserved first and last residue. The D gene is left open where the match is weak. The size entry is marked missing in some rows and otherwise reads once, few, many or a size class.

j_gene: TRBJ2-1; len: 15; abundance: -; d_gene: -; v_gene: TRBV9; CDR3nt: TGTGCCAGCAGCGTAGACAGCCTCCCGGGCAATGAGCAGTTCTTC; CDR3aa: CASSVDSLPGNEQFF
j_gene: TRBJ1-1; len: 11; abundance: few; d_gene: -; v_gene: TRBV21-1; CDR3nt: TGTGCCAGCAGCGAGGACAAGGGAGCTTTCTTT; CDR3aa: CASSEDKGAFF
j_gene: TRBJ1-5; len: 14; abundance: -; d_gene: -; v_gene: TRBV6-6; CDR3nt: TGTGCCAGCAGATTAGACAGTAGCAATCAGCCCCAGCATTTT; CDR3aa: CASRLDSSNQPQHF
j_gene: TRBJ2-1; len: 14; abundance: -; d_gene: -; v_gene: TRBV5-4; CDR3nt: TGTGCCAGCAGCTCCCGTGCTGGCTACAATGAGCAGTTCTTC; CDR3aa: CASSSRAGYNEQFF
j_gene: TRBJ1-2; len: 15; abundance: -; d_gene: TRBD1; v_gene: TRBV7-3; CDR3nt: TGTGCCAGCAGCTCCACAAGGACAGGGGTTCATGGCTACACCTTC; CDR3aa: CASSSTRTGVHGYTF
j_gene: TRBJ1-2; len: 14; abundance: -; d_gene: -; v_gene: TRBV6-1; CDR3nt: TGTGCCAGCAGTTCCCCCGGTTACTTCTATGGCTACACCTTC; CDR3aa: CASSSPGYFYGYTF
j_gene: TRBJ2-5; len: 13; abundance: -; d_gene: TRBD2; v_gene: TRBV11-2; CDR3nt: TGTGCCAGCAGCTTACGAGCGGGGTGGACCCAGTACTTC; CDR3aa: CASSLRAGWTQYF
j_gene: TRBJ1-5; len: 15; abundance: -; d_gene: TRBD1; v_gene: TRBV6-6; CDR3nt: TGTGCCAGCAGTTACTCCGGACAGGGAAATCAGCCCCAGCATTTT; CDR3aa: CASSYSGQGNQPQHF
j_gene: TRBJ1-1; len: 14; abundance: few; d_gene: -; v_gene: TRBV5-6; CDR3nt: TGTGCCAGCAGCTTGGGGACCATGAACACTGAAGCTTTCTTT; CDR3aa: CASSLGTMNTEAFF
j_gene: TRBJ2-4; len: 15; abundance: -; d_gene: -; v_gene: TRBV27; CDR3nt: TGTGCCAGCAGTCCTACGCCGGCAGGCGCTCACATTCAGTACTTC; CDR3aa: CASSPTPAGAHIQYF
j_gene: TRBJ1-2; len: 14; abundance: few; d_gene: -; v_gene: TRBV30; CDR3nt: TGTGCCTGGAGTCCAGGGGTTGGCAACTATGGCTACACCTTC; CDR3aa: CAWSPGVGNYGYTF
j_gene: TRBJ2-1; len: 15; abundance: few; d_gene: -; v_gene: TRBV27; CDR3nt: TGTGCCAGCAGTACCTGGGTAAGCGCCTACAATGAGCAGTTCTTC; CDR3aa: CASSTWVSAYNEQFF
j_gene: TRBJ2-2; len: 16; abundance: -; d_gene: -; v_gene: TRBV11-3; CDR3nt: TGTGCCAGCAGCCCTTATGAAGGCCCGAACACCGGGGAGCTGTTTTTT; CDR3aa: CASSPYEGPNTGELFF
j_gene: TRBJ1-3; len: 17; abundance: -; d_gene: -; v_gene: TRBV2; CDR3nt: TGTGCCAGCAGCATGATCCCAGGTCGGTTTTCTGGAAACACCATATATTTT; CDR3aa: CASSMIPGRFSGNTIYF
j_gene: TRBJ2-3; len: 14; abundance: -; d_gene: TRBD2; v_gene: TRBV11-2; CDR3nt: TGTGCCAGCAGCTTAGCGGGAGGGCCAGATACGCAGTATTTT; CDR3aa: CASSLAGGPDTQYF
j_gene: TRBJ1-1; len: 14; abundance: -; d_gene: TRBD1; v_gene: TRBV27; CDR3nt: TGTGCCAGCAGTTTTCAAGGGGGCTCCATTGAAGCTTTCTTT; CDR3aa: CASSFQGGSIEAFF
j_gene: TRBJ2-1; len: 13; abundance: few; d_gene: TRBD2; v_gene: TRBV5-4; CDR3nt: TGTGCCAGCAGGGCTAGCGGGGGTAATGAGCAGTTCTTC; CDR3aa: CASRASGGNEQFF
j_gene: TRBJ2-3; len: 12; abundance: few; d_gene: -; v_gene: TRBV7-9; CDR3nt: TGTGCCAGCAGCTTAACCCCAGATACGCAGTATTTT; CDR3aa: CASSLTPDTQYF
j_gene: TRBJ2-1; len: 16; abundance: -; d_gene: TRBD2; v_gene: TRBV4-2; CDR3nt: TGTGCCAGCAGCCTTAGAGAGGGAGGGGCCCACAATGAGCAGTTCTTC; CDR3aa: CASSLREGGAHNEQFF
j_gene: TRBJ2-1; len: 16; abundance: -; d_gene: -; v_gene: TRBV6-1; CDR3nt: TGTGCCAGCAGTGAAGCGCAAGTTAGTTCCTACAATGAGCAGTTCTTC; CDR3aa: CASSEAQVSSYNEQFF
j_gene: TRBJ1-5; len: 17; abundance: few; d_gene: TRBD1; v_gene: TRBV9; CDR3nt: TGTGCCAGCAGCGTGAGGACAGGGTCCTATAGCAATCAGCCCCAGCATTTT; CDR3aa: CASSVRTGSYSNQPQHF
j_gene: TRBJ1-3; len: 16; abundance: -; d_gene: -; v_gene: TRBV27; CDR3nt: TGTGCCAGCACTATTGGGGCAGGAGACTCTGGAAACACCATATATTTT; CDR3aa: CASTIGAGDSGNTIYF
j_gene: TRBJ2-1; len: 17; abundance: -; d_gene: TRBD2; v_gene: TRBV7-1; CDR3nt: TGTGCCAGCAGCCGAAGGACTAGCGGGAGGGTAGGCAATGAGCAGTTCTTC; CDR3aa: CASSRRTSGRVGNEQFF
j_gene: TRBJ2-7; len: 18; abundance: -; d_gene: -; v_gene: TRBV4-1; CDR3nt: TGCGCCAGCCCCCCTACTAGAATAGCGGAGACTCTAATCTACGAGCAGTACTTC; CDR3aa: CASPPTRIAETLIYEQYF
j_gene: TRBJ2-7; len: 14; abundance: -; d_gene: TRBD1; v_gene: TRBV28; CDR3nt: TGTGCCAGCAGTCCCGGGACAGGGACCTACGAGCAGTACTTC; CDR3aa: CASSPGTGTYEQYF
j_gene: TRBJ2-2; len: 18; abundance: -; d_gene: -; v_gene: TRBV9; CDR3nt: TGTGCCAGCAGCGTAGACTCCCTATTTCAGGGTGTCACCGGGGAGCTGTTTTTT; CDR3aa: CASSVDSLFQGVTGELFF
j_gene: TRBJ1-5; len: 14; abundance: -; d_gene: -; v_gene: TRBV4-3; CDR3nt: TGCGCCAGCAGCCAAGATCGGGAGTACCAGCCCCAGCATTTT; CDR3aa: CASSQDREYQPQHF
j_gene: TRBJ2-7; len: 12; abundance: few; d_gene: TRBD1; v_gene: TRBV25-1; CDR3nt: TGTGCCAGCGGACAGGGCGCCTACGAGCAGTACTTC; CDR3aa: CASGQGAYEQYF
j_gene: TRBJ1-1; len: 15; abundance: -; d_gene: -; v_gene: TRBV14; CDR3nt: TGTGCCAGCAGGCCATTATGGGAATTGAACACTGAAGCTTTCTTT; CDR3aa: CASRPLWELNTEAFF
j_gene: TRBJ1-3; len: 17; abundance: few; d_gene: -; v_gene: TRBV5-6; CDR3nt: TGTGCCAGCGGATCGGATCACGACGGCTACTCTGGAAACACCATATATTTT; CDR3aa: CASGSDHDGYSGNTIYF
j_gene: TRBJ2-3; len: 16; abundance: -; d_gene: TRBD2; v_gene: TRBV11-3; CDR3nt: TGTGCCAGCAGCTTAGAGGCGGGAGGGCCAGAAGATACGCAGTATTTT; CDR3aa: CASSLEAGGPEDTQYF
j_gene: TRBJ2-7; len: 13; abundance: -; d_gene: -; v_gene: TRBV6-5; CDR3nt: TGTGCCAGCAGTGTAACAGGGACCTACGAGCAGTACTTC; CDR3aa: CASSVTGTYEQYF
j_gene: TRBJ2-2; len: 18; abundance: few; d_gene: TRBD2; v_gene: TRBV7-9; CDR3nt: TGTGCCAGCAGCACCCGGACTAGCGGGAGGGCCATTCCCGGGGAGCTGTTTTTT; CDR3aa: CASSTRTSGRAIPGELFF
j_gene: TRBJ2-5; len: 14; abundance: -; d_gene: TRBD1; v_gene: TRBV5-1; CDR3nt: TGCGCCAGCAGCGACCCCGGGACAGTCGAGACCCAGTACTTC; CDR3aa: CASSDPGTVETQYF
j_gene: TRBJ2-7; len: 14; abundance: -; d_gene: -; v_gene: TRBV4-1; CDR3nt: TGCGCCAGCAGCCAAGTGGGCAGGGACTACGAGCAGTACTTC; CDR3aa: CASSQVGRDYEQYF
j_gene: TRBJ2-5; len: 11; abundance: few; d_gene: -; v_gene: TRBV20-1; CDR3nt: TGCAGTGCTACGAATGGAGGGACCCAGTACTTC; CDR3aa: CSATNGGTQYF
j_gene: TRBJ1-1; len: 17; abundance: -; d_gene: TRBD1; v_gene: TRBV28; CDR3nt: TGTGCCAGCAGTTTATTCCCCAACAGGGGATGGGGCACTGAAGCTTTCTTT; CDR3aa: CASSLFPNRGWGTEAFF
j_gene: TRBJ2-3; len: 18; abundance: -; d_gene: -; v_gene: TRBV4-1; CDR3nt: TGCGCCAGCAGCGTGAACGGACCCTCTAACTTCATAACAGATACGCAGTATTTT; CDR3aa: CASSVNGPSNFITDTQYF
j_gene: TRBJ2-5; len: 17; abundance: few; d_gene: TRBD2; v_gene: TRBV10-3; CDR3nt: TGTGCCATCAGTGACGGGGTAGCGGGAGAGGTCGGAGAGACCCAGTACTTC; CDR3aa: CAISDGVAGEVGETQYF
j_gene: TRBJ2-5; len: 15; abundance: few; d_gene: -; v_gene: TRBV6-1; CDR3nt: TGTGCCAGCAGTGCCCCGGGGCCGTTTCGGGAGACCCAGTACTTC; CDR3aa: CASSAPGPFRETQYF
j_gene: TRBJ1-3; len: 14; abundance: -; d_gene: TRBD1; v_gene: TRBV28; CDR3nt: TGTGCCAGCAGTCCGGGACAGGGGGCATACACCATATATTTT; CDR3aa: CASSPGQGAYTIYF
j_gene: TRBJ2-7; len: 11; abundance: -; d_gene: -; v_gene: TRBV6-5; CDR3nt: TGTGCCAGCAGCTTAAACCACGAGCAGTACTTC; CDR3aa: CASSLNHEQYF
j_gene: TRBJ2-1; len: 15; abundance: few; d_gene: TRBD2; v_gene: TRBV5-6; CDR3nt: TGTGCCAGCAGCTTGCCATTACGGGAGGGCCATGAGCAGTTCTTC; CDR3aa: CASSLPLREGHEQFF
j_gene: TRBJ2-7; len: 13; abundance: -; d_gene: -; v_gene: TRBV13; CDR3nt: TGTGCCAGCAGCCCCGGGGTGAGCGACGAGCAGTACTTC; CDR3aa: CASSPGVSDEQYF
j_gene: TRBJ2-2; len: 15; abundance: -; d_gene: -; v_gene: TRBV27; CDR3nt: TGTGCCAGCAGTTTCGGTGGGAGTAGGACCGGGGAGCTGTTTTTT; CDR3aa: CASSFGGSRTGELFF
j_gene: TRBJ2-1; len: 14; abundance: -; d_gene: TRBD2; v_gene: TRBV9; CDR3nt: TGTGCCAGCAGTGCCGCACTAGCGGACAATGAGCAGTTCTTC; CDR3aa: CASSAALADNEQFF
j_gene: TRBJ2-7; len: 15; abundance: -; d_gene: -; v_gene: TRBV6-1; CDR3nt: TGTGCCAGCAGTGATTTTCCTCTCGGGGCCTACGAGCAGTACTTC; CDR3aa: CASSDFPLGAYEQYF
j_gene: TRBJ2-7; len: 12; abundance: -; d_gene: -; v_gene: TRBV5-4; CDR3nt: TGTGCCAGCAGCTTGGGATTGAACGAGCAGTACTTC; CDR3aa: CASSLGLNEQYF
j_gene: TRBJ1-3; len: 15; abundance: few; d_gene: -; v_gene: TRBV6-5; CDR3nt: TGTGCCAGCAGTTACTCGGGGGCGAGAGGAAACACCATATATTTT; CDR3aa: CASSYSGARGNTIYF
j_gene: TRBJ1-1; len: 12; abundance: -; d_gene: -; v_gene: TRBV30; CDR3nt: TGTGCCCAAGAGGGCGCAGGGCCTGAAGCTTTCTTT; CDR3aa: CAQEGAGPEAFF
j_gene: TRBJ2-7; len: 12; abundance: medium-sized; d_gene: -; v_gene: TRBV28; CDR3nt: TGTGCCAGCAGTCCCGCGGGCTACGAGCAGTACTTC; CDR3aa: CASSPAGYEQYF
j_gene: TRBJ2-4; len: 17; abundance: -; d_gene: TRBD2; v_gene: TRBV6-7; CDR3nt: TGTGCCAGCAGGGAACTAGCGGGACCCAAAGCCAAAAACATTCAGTACTTC; CDR3aa: CASRELAGPKAKNIQYF
j_gene: TRBJ2-7; len: 13; abundance: -; d_gene: -; v_gene: TRBV10-3; CDR3nt: TGTGCCATAGCCCCCCCGAATGCATACGAGCAGTACTTC; CDR3aa: CAIAPPNAYEQYF
j_gene: TRBJ2-7; len: 12; abundance: few; d_gene: -; v_gene: TRBV6-5; CDR3nt: TGTGCCAGCAGTCCAGGGGGGTACGAGCAGTACTTC; CDR3aa: CASSPGGYEQYF
j_gene: TRBJ1-1; len: 14; abundance: -; d_gene: -; v_gene: TRBV10-3; CDR3nt: TGTGCCATCAGGCCGACCCAAGGAGACACTGAAGCTTTCTTT; CDR3aa: CAIRPTQGDTEAFF
j_gene: TRBJ1-3; len: 13; abundance: -; d_gene: -; v_gene: TRBV9; CDR3nt: TGTGCCAGCAGCGAGTTCGTTGGAAACACCATATATTTT; CDR3aa: CASSEFVGNTIYF
j_gene: TRBJ2-5; len: 14; abundance: -; d_gene: -; v_gene: TRBV6-1; CDR3nt: TGTGCCAGCAGTGAAGCAGGGTACCAAGAGACCCAGTACTTC; CDR3aa: CASSEAGYQETQYF
j_gene: TRBJ2-5; len: 14; abundance: -; d_gene: TRBD1; v_gene: TRBV27; CDR3nt: TGTGCCAGCAGCTGGTCAGGGGGCTTCGAGACCCAGTACTTC; CDR3aa: CASSWSGGFETQYF